Given below is one TCR beta chain in context. This sample stems from a study of control samples from healthy donors and cancer patients. Using immunoSEQ multiplex PCR, the repertoire was profiled, and TCRdb retains in-frame clones only, with some absent. The table has 150,000 or so clones, 85% to 95% seen once. This receptor was identified in a man aged 35 to 55 in good health. The sequenced sample consisted of blood.

The DNA for the CDR3 is TGCGCCAGCAGCCCCGGGACGGTACAGAACTATGGCTACACCTTC. Encoded protein: CASSPGTVQNYGYTF. V and J are TRBV5-1 and TRBJ1-2; weak D call: TRBD1 (5 bases). From germline, CDR1 is SGHRS and CDR2 YFSETQ. This CDR3 is built from 15 residues. Trimming pared 4 bases from V and 2 bases from J, leaving 15 bases between.